This T cell receptor beta chain was profiled in a study of spatial heterogeneity in lung cancer. Study-level background: Sequence detection consistently recorded a greater number of beta-chain than alpha-chain sequences. In tumor regions, TCR transcript counts tracked strongly with a T cell module score from matched bulk RNA-seq.

CDR3 length equals 15 residues. Germline-derived CDR1 and CDR2 are SGHTA and FQGNSA. Trimming cost V 4 bases and J 3 bases; bases outside gene matches: 4. Worth noting for this clonotype: Its matching antigen is unknown.

Time point described: sample taken at primary tumor resection. Researchers sequenced whole RNA taken from tumor, nontumor lung or frozen PBMC without sorting. Whole-study results and caveats: Tumor mutation counts were tracked by expanded intratumoral alpha and beta TCR counts.

Unique molecular identifiers tagged every individual TCR cDNA molecule. TCRdb recomputed calls from the 5' RACE reads with MiXCR, one row per CDR3 protein. The sample lists under 20,000 distinct CDR3 sequences; around 6% were seen once. This receptor was obtained from a female donor with early-stage non-small cell lung cancer. The sample here was lung tumor tissue, taken at surgery. The gene calls are TRBV7-2 and TRBJ2-3, with 10 positions matching TRBD1. Written as DNA, the CDR3 is TGTGCCAGCAGCTCCACGGGACAGGGGACAGATACGCAGTATTTT. Its translation: CASSSTGQGTDTQYF.